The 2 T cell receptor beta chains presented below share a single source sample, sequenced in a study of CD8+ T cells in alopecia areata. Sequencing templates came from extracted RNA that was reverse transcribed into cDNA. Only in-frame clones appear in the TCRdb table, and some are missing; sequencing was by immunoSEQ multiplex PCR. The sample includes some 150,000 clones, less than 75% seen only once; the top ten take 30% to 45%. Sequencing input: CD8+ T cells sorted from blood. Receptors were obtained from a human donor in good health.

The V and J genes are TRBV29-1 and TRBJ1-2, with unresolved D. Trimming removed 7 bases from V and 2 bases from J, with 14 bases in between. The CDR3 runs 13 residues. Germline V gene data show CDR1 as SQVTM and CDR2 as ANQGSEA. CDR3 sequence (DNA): TGCAGCGCCCGGGGTACACAAAACTATGGCTACACCTTC. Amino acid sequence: CSARGTQNYGYTF.

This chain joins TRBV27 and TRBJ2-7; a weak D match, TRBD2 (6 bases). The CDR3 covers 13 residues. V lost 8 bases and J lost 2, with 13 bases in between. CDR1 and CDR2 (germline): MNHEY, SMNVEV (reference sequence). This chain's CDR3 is CASGPGLPYEQYF. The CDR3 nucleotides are TGTGCCAGCGGGCCGGGACTCCCCTACGAGCAGTACTTC.